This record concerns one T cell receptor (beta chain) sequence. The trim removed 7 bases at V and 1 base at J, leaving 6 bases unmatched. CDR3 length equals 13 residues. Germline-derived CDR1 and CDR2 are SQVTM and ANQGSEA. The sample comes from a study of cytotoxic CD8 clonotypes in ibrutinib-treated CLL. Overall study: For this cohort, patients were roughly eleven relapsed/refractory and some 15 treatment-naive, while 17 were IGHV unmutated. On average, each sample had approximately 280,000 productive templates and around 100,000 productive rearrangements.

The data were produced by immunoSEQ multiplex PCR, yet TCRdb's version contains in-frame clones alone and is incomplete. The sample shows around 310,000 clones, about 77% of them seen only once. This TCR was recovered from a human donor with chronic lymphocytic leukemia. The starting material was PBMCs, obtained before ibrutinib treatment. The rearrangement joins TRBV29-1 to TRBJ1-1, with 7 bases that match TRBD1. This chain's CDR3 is CSAMTGTNTEAFF. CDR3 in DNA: TGCAGCGCTATGACAGGGACGAACACTGAAGCTTTCTTT.